These 13 T cell receptor beta chains came from one sample sequenced in a study of PD-1 blockade in classical Hodgkin lymphoma. Every patient was affected by relapse after autologous stem cell transplantation, while exposure to brentuximab vedotin was not uniform. Magnetic negative selection served to purify CD4+ T cells out of PBMCs that had been thawed. The protocol was immunoSEQ multiplex PCR, while the TCRdb copy is restricted to in-frame clones and leaves out a portion. The sample records 30,000 to 35,000 clones, 80% to 95% being singletons. The source was CD4+ T cells from blood, collected at baseline. These receptors came from a human donor with classical Hodgkin lymphoma.

V usage is TRBV28 and J usage is TRBJ2-2, with D possibly TRBD1 on 6 matching bases. The V end lost 5 bases, the J end lost 6 bases, and 13 bases lay between the germline ends. The CDR3 has 14 residues. Germline lookup yields CDR1 MDHEN and CDR2 SYDVKM. The CDR3 coding sequence is TGTGCCAGCAGTCCTCAGACAGGTCCCGGGGAGCTGTTTTTT. Encoded protein: CASSPQTGPGELFF.

This clone was seen just once. The chain couples TRBV4-1 to TRBJ2-7; 9 bases map to TRBD1. The trim removed 5 bases at V and 5 bases at J, leaving 10 bases unmatched. Per germline, CDR1 MGHRA and CDR2 YSYEKL. The CDR3 consists of 15 residues. The CDR3 bases are TGCGCCAGCAGCTTCCGGGACAGGGACTTCCACGAGCAGTACTTC. Translation gives CASSFRDRDFHEQYF.

The chain recombines TRBV19 with TRBJ2-1, with D tentatively TRBD1 or TRBD2 (5 bases each). The CDR3 is 14 amino acids. V lost 7 bases and J 10 bases, leaving 20 bases between the germline ends. Germline V gene lookup returns CDR1 LNHDA and CDR2 SQIVND (reference sequence). The chain's CDR3 is CASTLRGRPEEQFF. CDR3 coding DNA: TGTGCCAGTACCCTGAGGGGCAGGCCGGAGGAGCAGTTCTTC.

This CDR3 is CASSQDKGSWTRGSYNEQFF. The CDR3 nucleotides are TGTGCCAGCAGCCAAGATAAGGGGAGTTGGACTAGGGGCTCCTACAATGAGCAGTTCTTC. The chain couples TRBV4-2 to TRBJ2-1; TRBD2 agrees at 7 bases. The CDR3 has 20 residues. V lost 0 bases to trimming and J lost 0 bases; unmatched junction nucleotides: 14. Germline V gene lookup returns CDR1 LGHNA and CDR2 YNFKEQ.

This chain connects TRBV20-1 to TRBJ2-3; TRBD2 agrees at 7 bases. The J segment lost 8 bases and the V segment lost 6 bases, leaving 5 bases of the junction unmatched. Germline CDR1 is DFQATT and CDR2 is SNEGSKA (reference sequence). The CDR3 has 11 residues. In DNA, the CDR3 is TGCAGTGCGAACCCGGGAGGTACGCAGTATTTT. Amino acid sequence: CSANPGGTQYF.

The V and J genes are TRBV5-8 and TRBJ2-1; D possibly corresponds to TRBD1 (5 bases). CDR3 length equals 14 residues. The V end lost 0 bases, the J end lost 5 bases, and 9 bases lay between the germline ends. Germline CDR1 reads SGHTS; CDR2 reads YDEGEE. CDR3 protein: CASSLGRVHNEQFF. The CDR3 region has the DNA TGTGCCAGCAGCTTGGGCAGGGTTCACAATGAGCAGTTCTTC.

This clone was counted a single time. V usage is TRBV6-1 and J usage is TRBJ2-2; D remains ambiguous. This CDR3 comprises 14 residues. CDR1 is MNHNS, CDR2 SASEGT, per germline. V shed 3 bases and J shed 5 bases, with 10 bases lying between them. CDR3 sequence: CASSEISRTGELFF. CDR3 sequence (DNA): TGTGCCAGCAGTGAGATTTCCCGAACCGGGGAGCTGTTTTTT.

The chain joins TRBV27 to TRBJ1-1; D perhaps matches TRBD1 (5 bases). V was cut by 6 bases and J by 2 bases, with 10 bases left in between. Germline V gene sequence: CDR1 MNHEY, CDR2 SMNVEV (reference sequence). The CDR3 totals 13 residues. CDR3 loop: CASSRRANTEAFF. The CDR3, as DNA: TGTGCCAGCAGCCGCAGGGCTAACACTGAAGCTTTCTTT.

The V and J genes are TRBV18 and TRBJ1-4, with TRBD1 matching 9 bases. This CDR3 spans 16 amino acids. J gave up 0 bases and V 4 bases, and 3 bases lay outside the gene matches. CDR1 is KGHSH, CDR2 LQKENI, per germline. CDR3 sequence: CASSRTGASTNEKLFF. The CDR3, as DNA: TGTGCCAGCTCACGGACAGGGGCTTCAACTAATGAAAAACTGTTTTTT.

V gene TRBV30 combines with J gene TRBJ2-1; D remains unclear. V was shortened by 4 bases and J by 5 bases, with 9 bases between the two germline ends. Germline-derived CDR1 and CDR2 are GTSNPN and SVGIG (reference sequence). The CDR3 has 12 residues. CDR3 nucleotide sequence: TGTGCCTGGATGGTATGGGACAATGAGCAGTTCTTC. Translation: CAWMVWDNEQFF.

The J gene is TRBJ2-7, the V gene TRBV7-2; a weak D match, TRBD1 (6 bases). Trimming took off 4 bases at V and 13 bases at J, with 23 bases between the two ends. CDR1 and CDR2 (germline): SGHTA, FQGNSA. The CDR3 loop spans 14 amino acids. CDR3 in amino acids: CASSSRSGTPLPYF. The CDR3, as DNA: TGTGCCAGCAGCTCCCGCTCCGGGACACCTCTCCCCTACTTC. Variable domain in full (rest from reference TRBV7-2 and TRBJ2-7): GAGVSQSPSNKVTEKGKDVELRCDPISGHTALYWYRQSLGQGLEFLIYFQGNSAPDKSGLPSDRFSAERTGGSVSTLTIQRTQQEDSAVYLCASSSRSGTPLPYFGPGTRLTVT.

This rearrangement joins TRBV6-5 to TRBJ1-2, with 12 bases lining up with TRBD1. The V gene's germline CDR1 is MNHEY and CDR2 SVGAGI. There are 14 residues in the CDR3. The ends lost 7 bases at V and 7 bases at J; junction bases unmatched: 7. CDR3 nucleotides: TGTGCCAGCACCCCGGGACAGGGGGCGTTTGGCTACACCTTC. This codes for CASTPGQGAFGYTF.

This chain uses TRBV30 with TRBJ2-5, with D perhaps TRBD2 (5 bases). V lost 4 bases to trimming and J lost 5 bases, with 8 bases between them. Germline CDR1 and CDR2: GTSNPN and SVGIG (reference sequence). The CDR3 has 11 amino acids. Here the CDR3 DNA reads TGTGCCTGGACAGGCGGGGAGACCCAGTACTTC. It codes for CAWTGGETQYF.